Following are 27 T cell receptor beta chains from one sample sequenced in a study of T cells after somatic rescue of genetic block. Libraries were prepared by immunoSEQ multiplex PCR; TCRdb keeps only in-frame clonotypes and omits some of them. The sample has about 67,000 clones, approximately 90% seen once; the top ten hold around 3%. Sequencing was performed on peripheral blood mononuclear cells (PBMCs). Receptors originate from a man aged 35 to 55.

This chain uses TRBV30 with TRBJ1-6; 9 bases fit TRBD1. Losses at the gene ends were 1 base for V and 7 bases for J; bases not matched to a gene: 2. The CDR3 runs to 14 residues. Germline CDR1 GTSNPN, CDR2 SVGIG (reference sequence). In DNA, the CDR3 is TGTGCCTGGAGTGCTGGACAGGGGAATTCACCCCTCCACTTT. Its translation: CAWSAGQGNSPLHF.

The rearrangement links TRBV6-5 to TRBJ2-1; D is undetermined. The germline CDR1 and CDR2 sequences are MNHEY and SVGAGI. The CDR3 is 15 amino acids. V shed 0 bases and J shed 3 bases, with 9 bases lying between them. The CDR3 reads CASSYSRTVYNEQFF. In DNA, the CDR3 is TGTGCCAGCAGTTACTCGCGTACAGTCTACAATGAGCAGTTCTTC.

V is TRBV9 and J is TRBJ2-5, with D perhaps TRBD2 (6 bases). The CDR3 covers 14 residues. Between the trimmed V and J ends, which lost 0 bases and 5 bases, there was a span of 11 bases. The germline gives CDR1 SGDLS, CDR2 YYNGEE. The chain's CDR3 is CASSVGSGGETQYF. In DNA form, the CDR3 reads TGTGCCAGCAGCGTAGGTAGCGGCGGGGAGACCCAGTACTTC.

The CDR3 DNA reads as TGTGCCTCGCCCCCAGTGCGCAGCACAGATACGCAGTATTTT. This gives the protein CASPPVRSTDTQYF. The chain is built from TRBV12-5 and TRBJ2-3; D not certain. This CDR3 contains 14 residues. From germline, CDR1 is LGHNT and CDR2 FRNRAP.

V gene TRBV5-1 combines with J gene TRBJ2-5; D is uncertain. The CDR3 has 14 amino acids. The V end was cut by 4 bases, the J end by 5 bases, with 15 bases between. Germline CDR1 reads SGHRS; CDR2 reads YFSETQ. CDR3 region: CASSPLGRAETQYF. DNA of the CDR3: TGCGCCAGCAGCCCCCTGGGAAGGGCGGAGACCCAGTACTTC.

The CDR3 region has the DNA TGTGCCAGCCGCGGGACTCCAGAGACCCAGTACTTC. It codes for CASRGTPETQYF. The chain is built from TRBV18 and TRBJ2-5; D might be TRBD2 (6 bases). V lost 8 bases and J lost 4, with 11 bases in between. The CDR3 covers 12 residues. Germline V lookup: CDR1 KGHSH, CDR2 LQKENI.

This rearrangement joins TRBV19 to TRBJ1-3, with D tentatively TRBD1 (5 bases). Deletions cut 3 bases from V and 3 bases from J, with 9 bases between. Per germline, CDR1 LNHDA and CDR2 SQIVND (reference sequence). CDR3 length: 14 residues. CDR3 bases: TGTGCCAGTAGTATGGCCGGGGGTGGAAACACCATATATTTT. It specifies CASSMAGGGNTIYF.

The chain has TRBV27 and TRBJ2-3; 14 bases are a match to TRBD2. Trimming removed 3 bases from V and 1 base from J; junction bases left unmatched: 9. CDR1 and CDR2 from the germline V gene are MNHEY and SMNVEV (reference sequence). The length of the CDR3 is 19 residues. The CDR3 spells CASSFSGLAGEGGTDTQYF. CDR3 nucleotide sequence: TGTGCCAGCAGTTTCTCGGGACTAGCGGGAGAGGGTGGCACAGATACGCAGTATTTT.

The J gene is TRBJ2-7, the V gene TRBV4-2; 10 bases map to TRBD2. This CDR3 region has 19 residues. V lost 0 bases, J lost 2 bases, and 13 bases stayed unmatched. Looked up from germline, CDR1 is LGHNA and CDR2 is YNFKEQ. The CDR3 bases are TGTGCCAGCAGCCAAGATTTGTCGGCTAGCGGGAGAAACCCCTACGAGCAGTACTTC. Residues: CASSQDLSASGRNPYEQYF.

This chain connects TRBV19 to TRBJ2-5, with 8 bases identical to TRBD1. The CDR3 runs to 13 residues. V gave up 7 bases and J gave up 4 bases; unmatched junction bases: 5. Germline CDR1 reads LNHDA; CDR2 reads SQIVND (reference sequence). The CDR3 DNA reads TGTGCCAGTAAAGACAGGGGTCGAGAGACCCAGTACTTC. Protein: CASKDRGRETQYF.

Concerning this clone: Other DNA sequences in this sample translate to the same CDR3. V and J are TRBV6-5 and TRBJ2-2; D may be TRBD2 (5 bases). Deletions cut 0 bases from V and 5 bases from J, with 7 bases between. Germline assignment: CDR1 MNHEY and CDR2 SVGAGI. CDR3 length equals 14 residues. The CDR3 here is CASSYSRGTGELFF. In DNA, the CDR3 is TGTGCCAGCAGTTACTCGAGAGGGACCGGGGAGCTGTTTTTT.

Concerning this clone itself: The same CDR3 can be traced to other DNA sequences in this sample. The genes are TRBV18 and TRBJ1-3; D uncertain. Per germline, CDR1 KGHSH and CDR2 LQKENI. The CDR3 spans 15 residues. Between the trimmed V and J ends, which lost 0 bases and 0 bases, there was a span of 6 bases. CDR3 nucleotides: TGTGCCAGCTCACCACCACCTAACTCTGGAAACACCATATATTTT. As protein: CASSPPPNSGNTIYF.

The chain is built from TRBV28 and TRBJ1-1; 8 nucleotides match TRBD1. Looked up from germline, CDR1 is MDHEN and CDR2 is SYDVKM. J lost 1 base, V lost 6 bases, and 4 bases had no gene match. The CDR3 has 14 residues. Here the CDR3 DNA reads TGTGCCAGCAGGTCACAGGGGGGGAACACTGAAGCTTTCTTT. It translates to CASRSQGGNTEAFF.

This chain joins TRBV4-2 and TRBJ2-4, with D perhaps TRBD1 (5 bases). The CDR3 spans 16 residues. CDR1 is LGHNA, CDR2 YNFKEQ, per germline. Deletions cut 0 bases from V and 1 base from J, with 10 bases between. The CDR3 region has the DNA TGTGCCAGCAGCCAAGATTGGGGCATGGCCAAAAACATTCAGTACTTC. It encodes CASSQDWGMAKNIQYF.

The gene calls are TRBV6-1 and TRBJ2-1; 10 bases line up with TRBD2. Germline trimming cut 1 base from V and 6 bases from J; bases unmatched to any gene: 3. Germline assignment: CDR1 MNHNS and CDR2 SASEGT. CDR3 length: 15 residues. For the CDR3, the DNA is TGTGCCAGCAGTGAAGAAGCGGGGGGGCCCAATGAGCAGTTCTTC. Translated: CASSEEAGGPNEQFF.

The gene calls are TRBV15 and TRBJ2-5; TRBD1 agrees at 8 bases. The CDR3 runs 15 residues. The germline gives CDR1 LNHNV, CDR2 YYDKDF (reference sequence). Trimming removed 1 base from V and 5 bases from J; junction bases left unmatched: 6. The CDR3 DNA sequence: TGTGCCACCAGCAGAGGGGACAGGTTGTGGGAGACCCAGTACTTC. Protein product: CATSRGDRLWETQYF.

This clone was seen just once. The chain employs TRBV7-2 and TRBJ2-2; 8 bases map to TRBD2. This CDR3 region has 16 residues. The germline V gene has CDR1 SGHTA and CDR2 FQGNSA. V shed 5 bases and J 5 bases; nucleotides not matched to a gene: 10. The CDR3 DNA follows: TGTGCCAGCAGCGGGCTTAGCGGGGTAGGAACCGGGGAGCTGTTTTTT. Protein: CASSGLSGVGTGELFF.

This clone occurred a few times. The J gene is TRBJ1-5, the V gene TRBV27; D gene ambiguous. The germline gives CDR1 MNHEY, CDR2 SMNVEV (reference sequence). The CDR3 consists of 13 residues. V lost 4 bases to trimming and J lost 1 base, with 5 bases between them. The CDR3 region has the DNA TGTGCCAGCAGTTACAGCAGCAATCAGCCCCAGCATTTT. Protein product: CASSYSSNQPQHF.

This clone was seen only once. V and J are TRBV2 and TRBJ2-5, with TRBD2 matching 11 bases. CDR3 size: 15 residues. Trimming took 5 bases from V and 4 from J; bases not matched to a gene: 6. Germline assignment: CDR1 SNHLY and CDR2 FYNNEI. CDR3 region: CASSPVAGGRETQYF. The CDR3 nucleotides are TGTGCCAGCAGTCCGGTAGCGGGAGGGAGAGAGACCCAGTACTTC. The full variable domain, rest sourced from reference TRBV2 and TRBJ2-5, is EPEVTQTPSHQVTQMGQEVILRCVPISNHLYFYWYRQILGQKVEFLVSFYNNEISEKSEIFDDQFSVERPDGSNFTLKIRSTKLEDSAMYFCASSPVAGGRETQYFGPGTRLLVL.

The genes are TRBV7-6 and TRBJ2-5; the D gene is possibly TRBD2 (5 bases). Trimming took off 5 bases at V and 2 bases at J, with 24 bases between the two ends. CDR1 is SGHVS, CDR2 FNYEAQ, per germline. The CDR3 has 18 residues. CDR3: CASSQLTLAESFQETQYF. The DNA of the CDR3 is TGTGCCAGCAGCCAACTCACCCTAGCTGAAAGTTTTCAAGAGACCCAGTACTTC.

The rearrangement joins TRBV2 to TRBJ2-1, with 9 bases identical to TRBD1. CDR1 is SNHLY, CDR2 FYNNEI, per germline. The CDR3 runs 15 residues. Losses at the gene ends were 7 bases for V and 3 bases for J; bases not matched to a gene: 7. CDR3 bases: TGTGCCAGCACCGAGGGGGACAGGGTCTACAATGAGCAGTTCTTC. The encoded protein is CASTEGDRVYNEQFF.

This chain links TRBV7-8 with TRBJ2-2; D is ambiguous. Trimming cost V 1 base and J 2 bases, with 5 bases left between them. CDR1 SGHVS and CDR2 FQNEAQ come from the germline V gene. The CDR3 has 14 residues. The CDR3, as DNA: TGTGCCAGCAGCTTAGGGACCAACACCGGGGAGCTGTTTTTT. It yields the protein CASSLGTNTGELFF.

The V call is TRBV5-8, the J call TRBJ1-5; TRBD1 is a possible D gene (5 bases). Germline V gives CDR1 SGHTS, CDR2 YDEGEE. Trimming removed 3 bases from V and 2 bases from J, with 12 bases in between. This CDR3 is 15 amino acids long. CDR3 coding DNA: TGTGCCAGCAGCTCAAGGGCAGGGCGCAATCAGCCCCAGCATTTT. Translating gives CASSSRAGRNQPQHF.

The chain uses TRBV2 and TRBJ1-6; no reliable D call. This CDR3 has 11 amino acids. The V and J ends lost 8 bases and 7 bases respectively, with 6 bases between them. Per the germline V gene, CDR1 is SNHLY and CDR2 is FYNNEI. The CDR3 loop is CASYGNSPLHF. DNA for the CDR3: TGTGCCAGCTATGGGAATTCACCCCTCCACTTT. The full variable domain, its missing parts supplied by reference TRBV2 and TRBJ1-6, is EPEVTQTPSHQVTQMGQEVILRCVPISNHLYFYWYRQILGQKVEFLVSFYNNEISEKSEIFDDQFSVERPDGSNFTLKIRSTKLEDSAMYFCASYGNSPLHFGNGTRLTVT.

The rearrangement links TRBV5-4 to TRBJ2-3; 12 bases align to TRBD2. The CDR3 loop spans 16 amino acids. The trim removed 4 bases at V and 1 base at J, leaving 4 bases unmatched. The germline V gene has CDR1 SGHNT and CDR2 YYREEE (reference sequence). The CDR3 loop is CASSNRLAGGTDTQYF. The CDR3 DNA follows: TGTGCCAGCAGCAATCGACTAGCGGGGGGCACAGATACGCAGTATTTT.

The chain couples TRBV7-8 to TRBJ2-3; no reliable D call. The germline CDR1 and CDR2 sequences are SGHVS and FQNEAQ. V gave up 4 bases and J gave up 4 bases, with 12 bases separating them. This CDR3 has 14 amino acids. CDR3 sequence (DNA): TGTGCCAGCAGCTCCGTCGATAGGGCAGATACGCAGTATTTT. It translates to CASSSVDRADTQYF.

The CDR3 DNA follows: TGTGCCAGTAGTAGCCAGCGGGGCACCTACGAGCAGTACTTC. Protein: CASSSQRGTYEQYF. This rearrangement joins TRBV19 to TRBJ2-7; 7 bases fit TRBD2. Germline-derived CDR1 and CDR2 are LNHDA and SQIVND (reference sequence). V lost 4 bases and J lost 2; bases outside the gene matches: 5. CDR3 length: 14 residues.